This TCR beta chain was captured in a study of blood T cell repertoires in COVID-19. About the study: T cells, B-cell-depleted T cells, or PBMCs provided the cDNA or gDNA that served as material.

Here immunoSEQ multiplex PCR was the method, and the copy in TCRdb shows in-frame clones only, minus some. In the table there are some 220,000 clones, around four fifths of which are singletons. This CDR3 has 15 amino acids. The germline V gene encodes CDR1 MNHEY and CDR2 SVGAGI. V was trimmed by 4 bases and J by 7 bases, leaving 19 bases between them. This clone came up once. This TCR came from a woman aged 55-70 years who had recovered from COVID-19. The specimen was peripheral blood. This chain connects TRBV6-5 to TRBJ1-2; D may be TRBD1 (5 bases). CDR3 sequence (DNA): TGTGCCAGCAGTTCCCTCCTGTGGGGCTCGGGTGGCTACACCTTC. Translation gives CASSSLLWGSGGYTF.